This T cell receptor (beta chain) derives from a study of blood T cell repertoires in COVID-19. Study details: Material from acute and convalescent COVID-19 was sourced from the United States, Italy and Spain.

Seattle enrolled patients during active infection and tracked them longitudinally. Data came from immunoSEQ multiplex PCR; TCRdb stores just in-frame clones and leaves some out. The sample yields 200,000 or so clones, approximately 87% seen once. Germline lookup yields CDR1 SGHTA and CDR2 FQGNSA. The CDR3 length is 16 residues. V trimming: 4 bases; J trimming: 9 bases; junction bases outside the gene matches: 9. The origin of this receptor is a person aged 65-85 years with COVID-19, enrolled during active disease. The chain uses TRBV7-2 and TRBJ2-1, with TRBD2 identical over 13 bases. The sequencing sample was made of peripheral blood. CDR3 loop: CASSSPRTSGRGEQFF. DNA of the CDR3: TGTGCCAGCAGCTCCCCCCGGACTAGCGGGAGAGGTGAGCAGTTCTTC.